The source of this TCR beta chain is a study of blood T cell repertoires in COVID-19. Study-wide background: Italy, Spain and the United States were the sources of the convalescent and acute COVID-19 samples. The analysed material was cDNA or gDNA that came from T cells, B-cell-depleted T cells, or PBMCs.

Authors' methods: Reference gene primer amplification yielded estimated nucleated cell counts. This table comes from immunoSEQ multiplex PCR, and its TCRdb copy is limited to in-frame clones, with some not included. That table gives V, J and clone size, and the DNA gave D and trimming. The sample includes some 100,000 clones, about 86% of them seen just once. CDR1 is SGHNT, CDR2 YYREEE, per germline (reference sequence). The CDR3 totals 18 residues. Trimming took 4 bases from V and 5 from J; bases not matched to a gene: 9. The genes are TRBV5-4 and TRBJ2-2; TRBD2 agrees at 15 bases. Source material: peripheral blood. The sequence derives from a woman in her 70s with acute or convalescent COVID-19. The CDR3 region is CASSREGLAGGRTGELFF. CDR3 nucleotide sequence: TGTGCCAGCAGCCGGGAGGGACTAGCGGGAGGAAGAACCGGGGAGCTGTTTTTT.